This TCR beta chain derives from a study of T cells in Graves' hyperthyroidism and ophthalmopathy. The wider study: Peripheral blood was taken when the disease was first diagnosed, before any treatment began.

The germline CDR1 and CDR2 sequences are SNHLY and FYNNEI. The CDR3 is 12 residues long. With 11 bases clipped from V and 3 bases from J, the junction kept 6 bases outside the gene matches. Broader study findings: Classification by a 13 V-J model distinguished ophthalmopathy from stable hyperthyroidism.

Uncontrolled infection, other autoimmune disease, pregnancy and lactation each barred patients from inclusion. Thyroid ultrasound and orbital computed tomography, with clinical symptoms and serum thyroxine and TRAb, informed diagnoses. This clonotype was detected many times. Its specificity is unknown. Amplified regions were TCR beta CDR3 sequences from RNA transcripts. HTBI primers were the set used in a first-round RT-PCR of the TCR CDR3. MiXCR, applied by TCRdb to the multiplex PCR reads, yields one record per CDR3 protein. The repertoire holds hundreds of thousands of distinct CDR3 sequences, with around 15% as singletons.

This sequence was found in a woman in her forties with Graves' ophthalmopathy. Input material: blood. This chain uses TRBV2 with TRBJ2-5; 7 positions match TRBD2. The CDR3 is CAARELEETQYF. The CDR3, as DNA: TGTGCCGCGCGGGAGCTTGAAGAGACCCAGTACTTC.